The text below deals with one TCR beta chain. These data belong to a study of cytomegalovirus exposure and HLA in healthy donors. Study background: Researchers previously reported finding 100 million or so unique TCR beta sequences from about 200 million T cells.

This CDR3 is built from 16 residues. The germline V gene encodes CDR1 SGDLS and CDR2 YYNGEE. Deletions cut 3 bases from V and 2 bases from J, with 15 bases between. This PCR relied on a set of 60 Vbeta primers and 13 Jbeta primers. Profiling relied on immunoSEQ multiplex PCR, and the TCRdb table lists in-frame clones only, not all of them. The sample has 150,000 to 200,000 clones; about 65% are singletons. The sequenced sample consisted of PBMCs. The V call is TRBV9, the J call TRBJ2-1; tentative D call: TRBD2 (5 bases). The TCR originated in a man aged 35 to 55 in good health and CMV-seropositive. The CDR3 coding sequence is TGTGCCAGCAGCGAGGCGGGCGTCGTCGCCTACAATGAGCAGTTCTTC. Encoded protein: CASSEAGVVAYNEQFF.